These 29 T cell receptor beta chains were all obtained from the same sample, sequenced in a study of cytomegalovirus exposure and HLA in healthy donors. Primers for the PCR totalled 60 Vbeta and 13 Jbeta. Some clones are missing from TCRdb's copy, which holds only in-frame ones; the method was immunoSEQ multiplex PCR. In total, the table holds about 140,000 clones. Material: PBMCs. Source of these receptors: a male donor in good health and CMV-seronegative.

V and J are TRBV7-9 and TRBJ2-5, with 12 bases fitting TRBD2. The V and J ends lost 2 bases and 5 bases, in that order; junction bases with no gene match: 12. The CDR3 totals 18 residues. Germline CDR1 reads SEHNR; CDR2 reads FQNEAQ (reference sequence). The CDR3 region is CASSLKMSSGGAAETQYF. CDR3 coding DNA: TGTGCCAGCAGCTTAAAAATGTCTAGCGGGGGGGCCGCGGAGACCCAGTACTTC.

The chain has TRBV18 and TRBJ2-1; D not resolved. V lost 6 bases, J lost 0 bases, and 18 bases lay in between. The germline V gene has CDR1 KGHSH and CDR2 LQKENI. The CDR3 is 17 amino acids. CDR3 residues: CASSRLGTVNSYNEQFF. The CDR3 region has the DNA TGTGCCAGCTCCCGTCTCGGTACGGTGAACTCCTACAATGAGCAGTTCTTC.

This rearrangement joins TRBV25-1 to TRBJ1-2; D gene unclear. The CDR3 is made up of 12 amino acids. The V end lost 5 bases, the J end lost 1 base, and 5 bases lay between the germline ends. The V gene's germline CDR1 is MGHDK and CDR2 SYGVNS. The CDR3 sequence: CASSHNNYGYTF. The CDR3 DNA reads TGTGCCAGCAGTCACAATAACTATGGCTACACCTTC.

This chain uses TRBV27 with TRBJ1-6, with 7 bases fitting TRBD1. Trimming took 1 base from V and 7 from J; bases not matched to a gene: 1. Germline CDR1 is MNHEY and CDR2 is SMNVEV (reference sequence). This CDR3 comprises 14 residues. The CDR3, as DNA: TGTGCCAGCAGTTTATGGACAGGAAATTCACCCCTCCACTTT. It specifies CASSLWTGNSPLHF.

The chain couples TRBV28 to TRBJ1-1; weak D call: TRBD1 (6 bases). The CDR3 runs to 14 residues. Germline V CDR1 and CDR2: MDHEN, SYDVKM. The V end lost 7 bases, the J end lost 3 bases, and 15 bases lay between the germline ends. For the CDR3, the DNA is TGTGCCAGCAAGGCTGGGGGGGCGGACACTGAAGCTTTCTTT. Translated, it gives CASKAGGADTEAFF. Using reference TRBV28 and TRBJ1-1 for the parts outside the CDR3, the full variable domain is DVKVTQSSRYLVKRTGEKVFLECVQDMDHENMFWYRQDPGLGLRLIYFSYDVKMKEKGDIPEGYSVSREKKERFSLILESASTNQTSMYLCASKAGGADTEAFFGQGTRLTVV.

Here the CDR3 reads CASSLVGNYGYTF. The CDR3 coding sequence is TGTGCCAGCAGTTTAGTCGGTAACTATGGCTACACCTTC. The rearrangement uses TRBV27 and TRBJ1-2; the D is unclear. V was pared by 2 bases and J by 1 base, with 5 bases between. Germline V gives CDR1 MNHEY, CDR2 SMNVEV (reference sequence). This CDR3 comprises 13 residues.

As regards this clone: Relative to the germline gene, one junction end is altered; a read error may explain this. The chain has TRBV28 and TRBJ2-2; perhaps TRBD2 as D (5 bases). CDR3 length: 15 residues. Germline values: CDR1 MDHEN, CDR2 SYDVKM. The CDR3 DNA sequence: TGTGCCAGCACTTTAGGACTTTCGAACACCGGGGAGCTGTTTTTT. Amino acids: CASTLGLSNTGELFF.

The chain employs TRBV30 and TRBJ2-3, with 7 bases fitting TRBD1. Trimming took 0 bases from V and 5 from J; bases not matched to a gene: 8. In germline, CDR1 is GTSNPN, CDR2 SVGIG (reference sequence). The length of the CDR3 is 15 residues. DNA for the CDR3: TGTGCCTGGAGTGTAGGGGGCGGTGGGGGAGATACGCAGTATTTT. This sequence encodes CAWSVGGGGGDTQYF.

The chain is built from TRBV2 and TRBJ1-1, with D perhaps TRBD1 (6 bases). V was shortened by 4 bases and J by 1 base, with 10 bases between the two germline ends. CDR3 length: 14 residues. CDR1 SNHLY and CDR2 FYNNEI come from the germline V gene. CDR3 protein: CASSVGGANTEAFF. The DNA of the CDR3 is TGTGCCAGCAGTGTCGGGGGGGCGAACACTGAAGCTTTCTTT.

The chain employs TRBV7-8 and TRBJ1-3, with a tentative D call TRBD1 (6 bases). V lost 5 bases to trimming and J lost 0 bases, with 14 bases between them. This CDR3 has 16 amino acids. Per germline, CDR1 SGHVS and CDR2 FQNEAQ. The CDR3 sequence: CASSPDSPLSGNTIYF. CDR3 coding DNA: TGTGCCAGCAGCCCGGACAGCCCCCTCTCTGGAAACACCATATATTTT.

This chain joins TRBV5-1 and TRBJ2-7, with 7 bases matching TRBD1. V lost 5 bases, J lost 0 bases, and 5 bases stayed unmatched. The germline V gene has CDR1 SGHRS and CDR2 YFSETQ. The CDR3 sequence is 14 residues long. The CDR3 bases are TGCGCCAGCAGTTTCAGGGGGATCTCCTACGAGCAGTACTTC. This sequence encodes CASSFRGISYEQYF.

This chain joins TRBV25-1 and TRBJ2-1, with D possibly TRBD1 on 6 matching bases. Germline-derived CDR1 and CDR2 are MGHDK and SYGVNS. V lost 4 bases, J lost 0 bases, and 13 bases lay in between. The CDR3 is 16 amino acids. As DNA, the CDR3 is TGTGCCAGCAGTGTAAGGACAGTGAGCTCCTACAATGAGCAGTTCTTC. This encodes CASSVRTVSSYNEQFF.

The V and J genes are TRBV7-6 and TRBJ1-1; D possibly corresponds to TRBD1 (6 bases). The CDR3 length is 14 residues. The germline CDR1 and CDR2 sequences are SGHVS and FNYEAQ. V was trimmed by 5 bases and J by 4 bases, leaving 14 bases between them. CDR3 in amino acids: CASSQQTGSTEAFF. CDR3 coding DNA: TGTGCCAGCAGCCAACAAACAGGGAGCACTGAAGCTTTCTTT.

The V and J genes are TRBV28 and TRBJ2-2; D remains unclear. The CDR3 consists of 12 residues. V lost 10 bases, J lost 1 base, and 7 bases lay in between. Per germline, CDR1 MDHEN and CDR2 SYDVKM. CDR3 amino acids: CATSWNTGELFF. Here the CDR3 DNA reads TGTGCCACCTCCTGGAACACCGGGGAGCTGTTTTTT.

The V gene is TRBV29-1, the J gene TRBJ2-7; no clear D gene. V lost 0 bases and J lost 7, with 19 bases in between. CDR1 is SQVTM and CDR2 is ANQGSEA in the germline V gene. This CDR3 contains 15 residues. The CDR3 reads CSVEDVPHSAGEQYF. CDR3 sequence (DNA): TGCAGCGTTGAAGATGTCCCCCACAGTGCCGGAGAGCAGTACTTC.

The J gene is TRBJ1-6, the V gene TRBV30; D unresolved. Germline V gives CDR1 GTSNPN, CDR2 SVGIG (reference sequence). Trimming left V 3 bases short and J 8 bases short, with 17 bases between. The CDR3 spans 15 residues. CDR3 in amino acids: CAWRASLTGDSPLHF. The DNA for the CDR3 is TGTGCCTGGAGGGCTAGTCTGACGGGAGATTCACCCCTCCACTTT.

The chain recombines TRBV11-3 with TRBJ1-1; D is unresolved. V was cut by 4 bases and J by 3 bases, with 9 bases left in between. This CDR3 region has 13 residues. CDR1 and CDR2 (germline): SGHNT, YENEEA. The CDR3 bases are TGTGCCAGCAGCTGGGAGGAGGACACTGAAGCTTTCTTT. Translation: CASSWEEDTEAFF.

The J gene is TRBJ2-1, the V gene TRBV18, with 9 bases aligning to TRBD1. CDR1 KGHSH and CDR2 LQKENI come from the germline V gene. V was pared by 3 bases and J by 7 bases, with 7 bases of the junction left unmatched. The CDR3 spans 15 residues. For the CDR3, the DNA is TGTGCCAGCTCACCGGGACAGGGCCCCGATAATGAGCAGTTCTTC. Protein product: CASSPGQGPDNEQFF.

The J gene is TRBJ2-2, the V gene TRBV19, with 13 bases fitting TRBD2. V trimming: 7 bases; J trimming: 1 base; junction bases outside the gene matches: 9. CDR1 is LNHDA and CDR2 is SQIVND in the germline V gene (reference sequence). The CDR3 has 18 amino acids. CDR3 loop: CASIQTSGGLGNTGELFF. The DNA of the CDR3 is TGTGCCAGTATCCAGACTAGCGGGGGGTTAGGGAACACCGGGGAGCTGTTTTTT.

V gene TRBV6-1 combines with J gene TRBJ1-5; 9 bases fit TRBD1. This CDR3 is 14 amino acids long. V shed 5 bases and J 6 bases; nucleotides not matched to a gene: 5. CDR1 is MNHNS and CDR2 is SASEGT in the germline V gene. The CDR3 nucleotides read TGTGCCAGCAGTAACAGGGGGCTTAGTCAGCCCCAGCATTTT. Translating it yields CASSNRGLSQPQHF.

This chain uses TRBV14 with TRBJ2-2, with a tentative D call TRBD2 (5 bases). The CDR3 extends over 13 amino acids. The V gene lost 1 base and the J gene lost 6 bases, with 6 bases spanning the gap. The germline CDR1 and CDR2 sequences are SGHDN and FVKESK. The CDR3 sequence is CASSQVLAGELFF. CDR3 coding DNA: TGTGCCAGCAGCCAAGTACTAGCCGGGGAGCTGTTTTTT.

The chain combines TRBV29-1 with TRBJ2-7, with 9 bases fitting TRBD1. The V and J ends lost 1 base and 2 bases, in that order; junction bases with no gene match: 0. Germline CDR1 is SQVTM and CDR2 is ANQGSEA. The CDR3 contains 13 residues. The chain's CDR3 is CSVEGTGAYEQYF. Here the CDR3 DNA reads TGCAGCGTTGAAGGGACAGGGGCCTACGAGCAGTACTTC.

The rearrangement links TRBV6-5 to TRBJ2-2; possibly TRBD2 for D (5 bases). Germline CDR1 is MNHEY and CDR2 is SVGAGI. V lost 6 bases and J lost 5, with 13 bases in between. The CDR3 has 14 residues. The CDR3 nucleotides read TGTGCCAGCAGATCCGGCCCGGGGACCGGGGAGCTGTTTTTT. Translated, it gives CASRSGPGTGELFF.

The chain employs TRBV19 and TRBJ2-1, with 8 bases lining up with TRBD1. The V gene's germline CDR1 is LNHDA and CDR2 SQIVND (reference sequence). The CDR3 extends over 15 amino acids. V was clipped by 4 bases and J by 2 bases; unmatched bases: 4. The DNA for the CDR3 is TGTGCCAGTAGTACCGAGGGACAGGCCTACAATGAGCAGTTCTTC. Its protein is CASSTEGQAYNEQFF.

The chain uses TRBV30 and TRBJ1-4; no clear D. V gave up 0 bases and J gave up 12 bases, with 14 bases separating them. The germline gives CDR1 GTSNPN, CDR2 SVGIG (reference sequence). CDR3 length: 13 amino acids. CDR3 protein: CAWSVVAREELFF. The CDR3 coding sequence is TGTGCCTGGAGTGTAGTAGCAAGAGAAGAACTGTTTTTT.

The V and J genes are TRBV7-9 and TRBJ1-2; 9 nucleotides align to TRBD1. Germline V lookup: CDR1 SEHNR, CDR2 FQNEAQ (reference sequence). V trimming: 4 bases; J trimming: 6 bases; junction bases outside the gene matches: 9. This CDR3 contains 15 residues. In DNA form, the CDR3 reads TGTGCCAGCAGCTCGCTGGACAGGGGTATAGATGGCTACACCTTC. Residues: CASSSLDRGIDGYTF.

This chain joins TRBV7-6 and TRBJ2-3, with 7 bases that match TRBD1. This CDR3 is 18 amino acids long. Germline lookup yields CDR1 SGHVS and CDR2 FNYEAQ. J was trimmed by 3 bases and V by 3 bases; bases with no gene match: 15. The DNA of the CDR3 is TGTGCCAGCAGCTTTTCGTACCACAGGGGCATTTTGACAGATACGCAGTATTTT. It translates to CASSFSYHRGILTDTQYF. The full variable domain, with the rest looked up from reference TRBV7-6 and TRBJ2-3, is GAGVSQSPRYKVTKRGQDVALRCDPISGHVSLYWYRQALGQGPEFLTYFNYEAQQDKSGLPNDRFSAERPEGSISTLTIQRTEQRDSAMYRCASSFSYHRGILTDTQYFGPGTRLTVL.

The rearrangement joins TRBV12-2 to TRBJ1-5; TRBD1, as called in the table, went unchecked against the DNA. TRBV12-2 is a recognized pseudogene. The CDR3 is 15 residues long. This CDR3 reads CASRTFGKRHQPQHF. CDR3 sequence (DNA): TGTGCAAGTCGGACCTTCGGTAAGAGACACCAGCCCCAGCATTTT.

The rearrangement links TRBV4-1 to TRBJ2-5; D possibly corresponds to TRBD1 (5 bases). The length of the CDR3 is 15 residues. V was clipped by 0 bases and J by 5 bases, with 13 bases between them. Germline loops: CDR1 MGHRA, CDR2 YSYEKL. CDR3: CASSQEGQGEETQYF. CDR3 DNA: TGCGCCAGCAGCCAAGAGGGCCAGGGTGAGGAGACCCAGTACTTC.